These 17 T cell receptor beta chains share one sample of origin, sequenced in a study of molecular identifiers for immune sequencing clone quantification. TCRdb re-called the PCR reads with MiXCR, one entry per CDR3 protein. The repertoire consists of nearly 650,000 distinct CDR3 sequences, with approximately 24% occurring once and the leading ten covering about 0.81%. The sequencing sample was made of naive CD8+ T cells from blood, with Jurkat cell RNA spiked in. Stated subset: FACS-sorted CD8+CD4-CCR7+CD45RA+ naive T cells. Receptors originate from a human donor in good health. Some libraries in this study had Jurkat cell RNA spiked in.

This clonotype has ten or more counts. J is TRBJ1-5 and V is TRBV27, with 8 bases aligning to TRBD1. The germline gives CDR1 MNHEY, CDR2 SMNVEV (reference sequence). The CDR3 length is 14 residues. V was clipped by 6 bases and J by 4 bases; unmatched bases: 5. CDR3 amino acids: CASRKGQVNQPQHF. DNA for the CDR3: TGTGCCAGCAGAAAGGGACAGGTTAATCAGCCCCAGCATTTT.

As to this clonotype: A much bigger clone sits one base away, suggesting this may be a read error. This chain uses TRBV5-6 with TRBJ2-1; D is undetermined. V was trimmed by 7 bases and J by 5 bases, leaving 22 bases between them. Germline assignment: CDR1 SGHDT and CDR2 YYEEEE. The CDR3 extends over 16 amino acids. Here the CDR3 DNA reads TGTGCCAGCGCCCGAGAAGGCGGCCCGCCCCACAATGAGCAGTTCTTC. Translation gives CASAREGGPPHNEQFF. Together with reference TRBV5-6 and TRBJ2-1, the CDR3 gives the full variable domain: DAGVTQSPTHLIKTRGQQVTLRCSPKSGHDTVSWYQQALGQGPQFIFQYYEEEERQRGNFPDRFSGHQFPNYSSELNVNALLLGDSALYLCASAREGGPPHNEQFFGPGTRLTVL.

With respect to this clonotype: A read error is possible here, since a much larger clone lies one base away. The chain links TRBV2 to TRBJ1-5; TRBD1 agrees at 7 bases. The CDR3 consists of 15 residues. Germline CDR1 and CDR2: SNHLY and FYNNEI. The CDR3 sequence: CASSQTGYSNQPPHF. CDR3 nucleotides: TGTGCCAGCAGCCAGACAGGGTATAGCAATCAGCCCCCGCATTTT.

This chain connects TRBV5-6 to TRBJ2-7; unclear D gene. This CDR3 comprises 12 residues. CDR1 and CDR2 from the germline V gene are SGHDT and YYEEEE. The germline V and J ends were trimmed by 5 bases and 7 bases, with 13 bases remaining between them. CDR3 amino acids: CASSLPPMEQYF. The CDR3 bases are TGTGCCAGCAGTTTGCCGCCGATGGAGCAGTACTTC. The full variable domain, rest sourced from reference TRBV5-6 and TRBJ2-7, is DAGVTQSPTHLIKTRGQQVTLRCSPKSGHDTVSWYQQALGQGPQFIFQYYEEEERQRGNFPDRFSGHQFPNYSSELNVNALLLGDSALYLCASSLPPMEQYFGPGTRLTVT.

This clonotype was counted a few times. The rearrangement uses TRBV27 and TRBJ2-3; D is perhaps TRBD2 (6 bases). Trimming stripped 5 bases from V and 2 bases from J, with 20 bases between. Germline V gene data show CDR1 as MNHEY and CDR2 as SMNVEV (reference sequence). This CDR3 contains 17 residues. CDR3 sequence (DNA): TGTGCCAGCAGTCTCAACGTGCGGGGATCCAACACAGATACGCAGTATTTT. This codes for CASSLNVRGSNTDTQYF.

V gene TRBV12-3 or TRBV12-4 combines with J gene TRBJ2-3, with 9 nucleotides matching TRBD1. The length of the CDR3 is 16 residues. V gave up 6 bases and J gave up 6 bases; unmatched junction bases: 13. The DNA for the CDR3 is TGTGCCAGCAGCCCTCCCCGGGACAGGGAACTCGATACGCAGTATTTT. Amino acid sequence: CASSPPRDRELDTQYF.

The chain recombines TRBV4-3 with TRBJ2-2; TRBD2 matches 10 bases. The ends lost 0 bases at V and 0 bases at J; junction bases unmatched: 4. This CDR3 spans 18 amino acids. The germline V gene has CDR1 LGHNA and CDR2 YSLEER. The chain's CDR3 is CASSQDGLAGANTGELFF. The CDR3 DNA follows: TGCGCCAGCAGCCAAGATGGGCTAGCGGGAGCGAACACCGGGGAGCTGTTTTTT.

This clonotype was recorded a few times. The CDR3 DNA sequence: TGCGCCAGCAGCCAGGAGACAGCCCTGACTAATGAAAAACTGTTTTTT. Translation gives CASSQETALTNEKLFF. The J gene is TRBJ1-4, the V gene TRBV4-1, with a weak D call TRBD1 (5 bases). The CDR3 has 16 amino acids. Trimming removed 3 bases from V and 2 bases from J, with 13 bases in between. Germline assignment: CDR1 MGHRA and CDR2 YSYEKL.

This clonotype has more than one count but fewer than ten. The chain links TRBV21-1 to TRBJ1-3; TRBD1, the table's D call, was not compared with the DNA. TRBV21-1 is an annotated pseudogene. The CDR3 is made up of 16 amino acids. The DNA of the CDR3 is TGTGCCAGCAGCAAAGAACCCCCCTTAGGTGGAAACACCATATATTTT. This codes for CASSKEPPLGGNTIYF.

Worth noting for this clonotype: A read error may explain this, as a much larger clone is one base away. This chain's CDR3 is CCVLQGKTSYEQYF. As DNA, the CDR3 is TGCTGCGTACTACAGGGGAAAACGTCCTACGAGCAGTACTTC. The chain uses TRBV29-1 and TRBJ2-7; 7 positions match TRBD1. Germline V gene data show CDR1 as SQVTM and CDR2 as ANQGSEA. This CDR3 is 14 amino acids long.

CDR3 sequence reads: CSVEASGLESEYF. The CDR3 nucleotides are TGCAGCGTTGAAGCTAGCGGGCTAGAGAGCGAGTACTTC. This chain uses TRBV29-1 with TRBJ2-5, with TRBD2 identical over 8 bases. Germline V CDR1 and CDR2: SQVTM, ANQGSEA. Trimming cost V 1 base and J 12 bases; bases outside gene matches: 10. The CDR3 sequence is 13 residues long. The full variable domain, its missing parts supplied by reference TRBV29-1 and TRBJ2-5, is SAVISQKPSRDICQRGTSLTIQCQVDSQVTMMFWYRQQPGQSLTLIATANQGSEATYESGFVIDKFPISRPNLTFSTLTVSNMSPEDSSIYLCSVEASGLESEYFGPGTRLLVL.

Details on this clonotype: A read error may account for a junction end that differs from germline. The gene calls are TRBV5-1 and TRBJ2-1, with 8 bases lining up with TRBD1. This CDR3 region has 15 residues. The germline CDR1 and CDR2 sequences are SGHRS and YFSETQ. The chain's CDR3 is CASNLGQGAGDERFF. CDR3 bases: TGCGCCAGCAACTTGGGGCAGGGGGCTGGCGATGAGCGGTTCTTC.

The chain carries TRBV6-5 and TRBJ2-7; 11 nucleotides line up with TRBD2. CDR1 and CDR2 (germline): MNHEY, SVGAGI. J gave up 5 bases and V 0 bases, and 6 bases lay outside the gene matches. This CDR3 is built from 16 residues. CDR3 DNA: TGTGCCAGCAGTTACTCTAGACTAGCGGGATTCCACGAGCAGTACTTC. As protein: CASSYSRLAGFHEQYF.

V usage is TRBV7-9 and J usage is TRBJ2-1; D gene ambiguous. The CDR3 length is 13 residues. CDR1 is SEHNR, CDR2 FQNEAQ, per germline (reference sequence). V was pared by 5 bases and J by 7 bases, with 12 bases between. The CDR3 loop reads CASSPVLVNEQFF. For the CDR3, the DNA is TGTGCCAGCAGCCCAGTGCTAGTAAATGAGCAGTTCTTC.

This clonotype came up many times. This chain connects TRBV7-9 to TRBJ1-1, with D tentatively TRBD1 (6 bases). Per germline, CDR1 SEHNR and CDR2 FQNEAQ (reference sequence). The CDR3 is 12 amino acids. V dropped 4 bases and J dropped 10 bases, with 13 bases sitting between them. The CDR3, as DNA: TGTGCCAGCAGCTCGGGGGGGGCGGGAGCTTTCTTT. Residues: CASSSGGAGAFF.

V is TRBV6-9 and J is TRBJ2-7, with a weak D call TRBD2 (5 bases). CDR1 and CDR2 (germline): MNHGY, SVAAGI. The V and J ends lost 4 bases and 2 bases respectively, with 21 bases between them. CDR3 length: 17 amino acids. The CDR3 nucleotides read TGTGCCAGCAGTTCAGACGACACCCGAGGGAGAGCCTACGAGCAGTACTTC. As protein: CASSSDDTRGRAYEQYF.

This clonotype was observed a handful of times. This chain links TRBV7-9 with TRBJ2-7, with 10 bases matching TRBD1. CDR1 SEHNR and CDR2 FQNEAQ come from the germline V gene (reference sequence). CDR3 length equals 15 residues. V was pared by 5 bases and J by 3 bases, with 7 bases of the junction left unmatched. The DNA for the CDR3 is TGTGCCAGCAGCGCGGGACAGGGGTTCGGCTACGAGCAGTACTTC. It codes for CASSAGQGFGYEQYF.